The rows below give T cell receptor beta chains drawn from one sample of a study of regulatory T cells in long-lasting Graves disease. MiXCR, applied by TCRdb to the multiplex PCR reads, yields one record per CDR3 protein. The sample yields about 540,000 distinct CDR3 sequences, about 13% seen once. These sequences were also reported in another study, on T cells in Graves' hyperthyroidism and ophthalmopathy.

The sequenced sample was peripheral blood mononuclear cells (PBMCs), obtained at new diagnosis, from a patient treated with antithyroid drugs. These receptors came from a man between 25 and 39 years old with Graves disease. Each CDR3 is given with its conserved first and last residue. The D gene is left open where the match is weak. Clone size is given for some rows only: seen once, a few or many times, or a class if the clone is expanded.

>.|TRBV27|many|TRBJ2-1
TGTGCCAGCAGTCCCAGGACTACCCAACATGAGCAGTTCTTC
CASSPRTTQHEQFF
>TRBD2|TRBV28|many|TRBJ2-7
TGTGCCAGCCAGGAGGGAGGGGATTACGAGCAGTACTTC
CASQEGGDYEQYF
>TRBD2|TRBV19|many|TRBJ2-2
TGTGCCAGTAGTATAGATCGTCGGGGGGACACCGGGGAGCTGTTTTTT
CASSIDRRGDTGELFF
>.|TRBV13|many|TRBJ1-2
TGTGCCAGCAGTCATAGATTGGAGGTAGGCTACACCTTC
CASSHRLEVGYTF
>TRBD2|TRBV13|many|TRBJ2-3
TGTGCCAGCAGCTTGGGGACTAGCGGGGGATCCACAGATACGCAGTATTTT
CASSLGTSGGSTDTQYF
>.|TRBV6-1|many|TRBJ2-7
TGTGCCAGCACAGGGTCCCACGAGCAGTACTTC
CASTGSHEQYF
>.|TRBV27|.|TRBJ1-1
TGTGCCAGCAGTCGTTACAGTGGAACTGAAGCTTTCTTT
CASSRYSGTEAFF
>TRBD2|TRBV5-6|.|TRBJ2-3
TGTGCCAGCAGCTGGGCTAGCGGGAGGGAAACAGATACGCAGTATTTT
CASSWASGRETDTQYF
>.|TRBV29-1|many|TRBJ2-1
TGCAGCGTTGAAGAGCATTACAATGAGCAGTTCTTC
CSVEEHYNEQFF
>.|TRBV20-1|many|TRBJ2-3
TGCAGCGGGTGGGGGTATACCTCAGATACGCAGTATTTT
CSGWGYTSDTQYF
>.|TRBV6-1|many|TRBJ2-2
TGTGCCAGCAGTCCTAGTCGGGCCCCCAACACCGGGGAGCTGTTTTTT
CASSPSRAPNTGELFF
>.|TRBV11-3|many|TRBJ2-3
TGTGCCAGCAGCTTAGGTCTTCAGGGCACAGATACGCAGTATTTT
CASSLGLQGTDTQYF
>.|TRBV6-4|many|TRBJ1-2
TGTGCCAGCAGTGCGGCAGGGGTTGGCTACACCTTC
CASSAAGVGYTF
>TRBD2|TRBV7-8|many|TRBJ2-7
TGTGCCAGCAGCTTATCGTCTATTGGGGGGAGGGCCCTCCCCTACGAGCAGTACTTC
CASSLSSIGGRALPYEQYF
>TRBD2|TRBV9|few|TRBJ2-1
TGTGCCAGCAGCGCTTCCGGGACTAGTAGTAGTGAGCAGTTCTTC
CASSASGTSSSEQFF
>.|TRBV9|many|TRBJ1-3
TGTGCCAGCAGCCAACCCCAAAGGGCAGGGGCTCCTGGAAACACCATATATTTT
CASSQPQRAGAPGNTIYF
>.|TRBV5-6|.|TRBJ2-2
TGTGCCAGCAGCTTTATACTGAACACCGGGGAGCTGTTTTTT
CASSFILNTGELFF
>TRBD2|TRBV10-3|many|TRBJ2-4
TGTGCCATCAGTGAAAGCGGGGTACTAGCCAAAAACATTCAGTACTTC
CAISESGVLAKNIQYF
>TRBD1|TRBV5-1|many|TRBJ1-2
TGCGCCAGCAGCTACCCGACAGGGGGTGAACATGGCTACACCTTC
CASSYPTGGEHGYTF
>.|TRBV9|.|TRBJ2-5
TGTGCCAGCAGCGTAGGCCCCCGGGAGACCCAGTACTTC
CASSVGPRETQYF
>TRBD2|TRBV12-3/TRBV12-4|many|TRBJ2-7
TGTGCCAGCAGTTTACCCGCGAGAGCGGGAGTACTCTACGAGCAGTACTTC
CASSLPARAGVLYEQYF
>.|TRBV4-1|.|TRBJ1-2
TGCGCCAGCAGCCTTATCGGTAGGGTACACTATGGCTACACCTTC
CASSLIGRVHYGYTF
>TRBD2|TRBV27|many|TRBJ2-5
TGTGCCAGCAGAGGTAGCGGGAGGGGGGAGACCCAGTACTTC
CASRGSGRGETQYF
>TRBD1|TRBV27|many|TRBJ1-3
TGTGCCAGCAGTCCCAGGGACAGGCTTGGAAACACCATATATTTT
CASSPRDRLGNTIYF
>.|TRBV7-8|few|TRBJ1-4
TGTGCCAGCAGCTTAGACACTACGGGGGAAAAACTGTTTTTT
CASSLDTTGEKLFF
>.|TRBV19|.|TRBJ2-1
TGTGCCAGTAGTGCCCTACTATCGGGATGGGGCAATGAGCAGTTCTTC
CASSALLSGWGNEQFF
>.|TRBV20-1|few|TRBJ2-2
TGCAGTGCAACCCGACACGGAGCGAACACCGGGGAGCTGTTTTTT
CSATRHGANTGELFF
>.|TRBV5-1|.|TRBJ1-1
TGCGCCAGCAGCTCGGGGTACACTGAAGCTTTCTTT
CASSSGYTEAFF
>.|TRBV5-1|.|TRBJ1-4
TGCGCCGGCAGCTTAACAGGGTTTAATGAAAAACTGTTTTTT
CAGSLTGFNEKLFF
>.|TRBV20-1|many|TRBJ1-1
TGCAGTGCTACATTCGGGGGGATGAACACTGAAGCTTTCTTT
CSATFGGMNTEAFF
>.|TRBV20-1|few|TRBJ2-7
TGCAGTGCTGCACCTCTATACGAGCAGTACTTC
CSAAPLYEQYF
>TRBD1|TRBV11-2|many|TRBJ2-1
TGTGCCAGCAGCTTAGGACAGGGGGCGCATAATGAGCAGTTCTTC
CASSLGQGAHNEQFF
>.|TRBV29-1|many|TRBJ2-1
TGCAGCTCCCGGGACCTCTCCTACAATGAGCAGTTCTTC
CSSRDLSYNEQFF
>TRBD1|TRBV12-3/TRBV12-4|many|TRBJ1-5
TGTGCCAGCAGTTTGACAGGGCACGGTCAGCCCCAGCATTTT
CASSLTGHGQPQHF
>TRBD2|TRBV19|many|TRBJ2-3
TGTGCCAGTAGCCCCTTAGCGGGGTCTAGCACAGATACGCAGTATTTT
CASSPLAGSSTDTQYF
>.|TRBV10-3|many|TRBJ1-1
TGTGCCATCGGTGTCGACACGAACACTGAAGCTTTCTTT
CAIGVDTNTEAFF
>.|TRBV5-5|many|TRBJ2-3
TGTGCCAGCTGGAGGGAGAGCACAGATACGCAGTATTTT
CASWRESTDTQYF
>.|TRBV6-2/TRBV6-3|.|TRBJ2-1
TGTGCCAGCAGGGACGAAAAGGGTGAGCAGTTCTTC
CASRDEKGEQFF
>.|TRBV6-2/TRBV6-3|many|TRBJ2-3
TGTGCCAGCAGGCCCGACCGCCCTACGCAGTATTTT
CASRPDRPTQYF
>.|TRBV19|.|TRBJ2-1
TGTGCCAGTAGTATTGGGGCGCGGACCCGCTACAATGAGCAGTTCTTC
CASSIGARTRYNEQFF
>TRBD1|TRBV27|many|TRBJ1-1
TGTGCCAGCAGGAAGGACAGGGTGGACACTGAAGCTTTCTTT
CASRKDRVDTEAFF
>.|TRBV30|many|TRBJ2-1
TGTGCCTGGAGTGACCCCGTAGAGCAGTTCTTC
CAWSDPVEQFF
>TRBD2|TRBV5-1|many|TRBJ2-1
TGCGCCAGCAGCCTGCCCTTCCCCGGGAGGCCCTCCTACAATGAGCAGTTCTTC
CASSLPFPGRPSYNEQFF
>.|TRBV4-1|.|TRBJ1-2
TGCGCCAGCAGCGGGGAAGGAGGCTACACCTTC
CASSGEGGYTF
>.|TRBV13|few|TRBJ2-4
TGTGCCAGCAGTCAAGGTCTGGGGCAAGTGAACATTCAGTACTTC
CASSQGLGQVNIQYF
>.|TRBV6-2/TRBV6-3|many|TRBJ2-5
TGTGCCAGCACCAGAGCTTACCAAGAGACCCAGTACTTC
CASTRAYQETQYF
>.|TRBV29-1|many|TRBJ2-3
TGCAGCGTTGTGACGGGACCAGATACGCAGTATTTT
CSVVTGPDTQYF
>TRBD2|TRBV20-1|.|TRBJ2-5
TGCAGTGCTAGACAAGCGGGGAGGGGAGAAGAGACCCAGTACTTC
CSARQAGRGEETQYF
>TRBD1|TRBV30|many|TRBJ2-1
TGTGCCTGGAGTGATACAGGGGATGAGCAGTTCTTC
CAWSDTGDEQFF
>.|TRBV20-1|few|TRBJ2-7
TGCAGTGCTAGAGCCCCCAGAACCGGGGGCCGGGAGCAGTACTTC
CSARAPRTGGREQYF
>TRBD2|TRBV20-1|many|TRBJ2-1
TGCAGTGCCCCGGGACTAGGGGACTACAATGAGCAGTTCTTC
CSAPGLGDYNEQFF
>.|TRBV20-1|.|TRBJ2-1
TGCAGTGCTCCTAGGGACCTCCGCCGGGACAATGAGCAGTTCTTC
CSAPRDLRRDNEQFF
>TRBD1|TRBV6-2/TRBV6-3|many|TRBJ2-7
TGTGCCAGCAGTTATAGGGACAGGGGCGGAGAGCAGTACTTC
CASSYRDRGGEQYF
>.|TRBV20-1|.|TRBJ1-6
TGCAGGGACCCAGGAGCACCCCTCCACTTT
CRDPGAPLHF
>.|TRBV5-1|many|TRBJ2-1
TGCGCCAGCAGCGACACCTCTAGCTCCTACAATGAGCAGTTCTTC
CASSDTSSSYNEQFF